These 19 T cell receptor beta chains were sequenced from one sample in a study of blood T cell repertoires in COVID-19. TCRdb's copy holds only in-frame clones and misses some; the assay was immunoSEQ multiplex PCR. In the table there are 310,000 or so clones, roughly 87% of which are singletons. What was sequenced was PBMCs or T cells enriched from blood (not recorded which). These receptors were obtained from a woman aged 18-29 years who had recovered from COVID-19.

V is TRBV4-2 and J is TRBJ1-2; 7 nucleotides line up with TRBD1. The CDR3 runs 15 residues. CDR1 LGHNA and CDR2 YNFKEQ come from the germline V gene. Trimming removed 6 bases from V and 5 bases from J; junction bases left unmatched: 12. The CDR3 here is CASSPPSGTAYGYTF. The CDR3 DNA sequence: TGTGCCAGCAGTCCCCCTTCCGGGACAGCATATGGCTACACCTTC.

The chain is built from TRBV2 and TRBJ1-1, with D uncertain. CDR1 and CDR2 (germline): SNHLY, FYNNEI. The CDR3 is made up of 13 amino acids. Trimming removed 4 bases from V and 14 bases from J, with 20 bases in between. CDR3 coding DNA: TGTGCCAGCAGTGGGGCGGGCTCCGCCGACCCGTTCTTT. Translating it yields CASSGAGSADPFF.

The rearrangement joins TRBV21-1 to TRBJ1-5; TRBD1 is taken as the D call from the table, unchecked against the DNA. TRBV21-1 constitutes a pseudogene. The CDR3 contains 18 residues. In DNA, the CDR3 is TGTGCCAGCAGCCCTTTCCCTAACCGGGACAGGGAGTATTGGCCCCAGCATTTT. Amino acids: CASSPFPNRDREYWPQHF.

The DNA of the CDR3 is TGTGCCAGCAGCCAAGTAGCCGGGACAGGGGATGGGACAGATACGCAGTATTTT. This gives the protein CASSQVAGTGDGTDTQYF. The rearrangement joins TRBV3-1 (or the pseudogene TRBV3-2) to TRBJ2-3; 10 bases are a match to TRBD1. CDR3 length: 18 residues. The trim removed 1 base at V and 3 bases at J, leaving 10 bases unmatched. Germline V CDR1 and CDR2: LGHDT, YNNKEL (reference sequence).

The J gene is TRBJ1-4, the V gene TRBV7-9; no firm D call. CDR1 SEHNR and CDR2 FQNEAQ come from the germline V gene (reference sequence). The CDR3 is 15 residues long. Trimming left V 4 bases short and J 0 bases short, with 9 bases between. The chain's CDR3 is CASSSYSSTNEKLFF. CDR3 nucleotide sequence: TGTGCCAGCAGCTCCTACAGTTCAACTAATGAAAAACTGTTTTTT.

This sequence joins TRBV5-1 and TRBJ1-3; D perhaps matches TRBD1 (6 bases). Germline V gene data show CDR1 as SGHRS and CDR2 as YFSETQ. V shed 0 bases and J shed 0 bases, with 10 bases lying between them. The CDR3 loop spans 16 amino acids. In DNA, the CDR3 is TGCGCCAGCAGCTTGGACGGACAGCCCTCTGGAAACACCATATATTTT. Its translation: CASSLDGQPSGNTIYF.

The chain links TRBV10-3 to TRBJ2-5; 13 nucleotides line up with TRBD2. CDR1 and CDR2 (germline): ENHRY, SYGVKD. The length of the CDR3 is 18 residues. V shed 3 bases and J 6 bases; nucleotides not matched to a gene: 13. CDR3: CAISEGTSGIYVPKTQYF. The CDR3 DNA reads TGTGCCATCAGTGAAGGGACTAGCGGGATCTATGTCCCAAAGACCCAGTACTTC.

In nucleotides, the CDR3 is TGTGCCAGCAGCCAAGCAGAATTAGCGGCAGATCATGGCTACACCTTC. Translated: CASSQAELAADHGYTF. This chain joins TRBV3-1 (or the pseudogene TRBV3-2) and TRBJ1-2; the D is unclear. CDR3 length equals 16 residues. Germline CDR1 is LGHDT and CDR2 is YNNKEL (reference sequence). Trimming left V 1 base short and J 6 bases short, with 18 bases between.

V usage is TRBV18 and J usage is TRBJ2-7; TRBD2 might be the D (5 bases). CDR1 is KGHSH, CDR2 LQKENI, per germline. The CDR3 loop spans 14 amino acids. Between the trimmed V and J ends, which lost 4 bases and 0 bases, there was a span of 10 bases. The CDR3 coding sequence is TGTGCCAGCTCACAACCGGGGAGCTCCTACGAGCAGTACTTC. Protein product: CASSQPGSSYEQYF.

The chain has TRBV20-1 and TRBJ1-5; D unresolved. Trimming pared 3 bases from V and 5 bases from J, leaving 14 bases between. The CDR3 runs to 14 residues. The V gene's germline CDR1 is DFQATT and CDR2 SNEGSKA (reference sequence). The CDR3 sequence: CSASGRSRDQPQHF. CDR3 DNA: TGCAGTGCTAGTGGCAGGTCCCGAGATCAGCCCCAGCATTTT.

The chain joins TRBV28 to TRBJ1-1; no clear D. This CDR3 spans 14 amino acids. Germline CDR1 reads MDHEN; CDR2 reads SYDVKM. With 10 bases removed from V and 5 bases from J, the gap between germline ends came to 20 bases. CDR3 sequence reads: CAMLTPWGETEAFF. For the CDR3, the DNA is TGTGCCATGCTTACGCCTTGGGGAGAAACTGAAGCTTTCTTT.

This chain links TRBV4-2 with TRBJ2-5; TRBD2 agrees at 12 bases. Germline loops: CDR1 LGHNA, CDR2 YNFKEQ. This CDR3 is 15 amino acids long. The ends lost 5 bases at V and 5 bases at J; junction bases unmatched: 6. CDR3 coding DNA: TGTGCCAGCAGCGCTAGCGGGAGGGCCGGGGAGACCCAGTACTTC. Translation: CASSASGRAGETQYF.

The chain is built from TRBV9 and TRBJ1-1, with 7 nucleotides matching TRBD1. Germline-derived CDR1 and CDR2 are SGDLS and YYNGEE. V dropped 0 bases and J dropped 8; count of bases not matched to a gene: 4. This CDR3 spans 13 amino acids. CDR3 sequence reads: CASSVAPDREAFF. Here the CDR3 DNA reads TGTGCCAGCAGCGTAGCTCCGGACAGGGAAGCTTTCTTT.

V and J are TRBV19 and TRBJ1-2; TRBD1 matches 7 bases. Germline V gives CDR1 LNHDA, CDR2 SQIVND (reference sequence). Trimming removed 1 base from V and 4 bases from J; junction bases left unmatched: 9. The CDR3 sequence is 16 residues long. CDR3 nucleotide sequence: TGTGCCAGTAGTATAGCTAGGGGACAGCTTGTCTATGGCTACACCTTC. Translating gives CASSIARGQLVYGYTF.

V and J are TRBV15 and TRBJ2-7; 8 positions match TRBD1. The germline CDR1 and CDR2 sequences are LNHNV and YYDKDF (reference sequence). Trimming took 1 base from V and 4 from J; bases not matched to a gene: 0. The CDR3 runs 13 residues. The CDR3, as DNA: TGTGCCACCAGCAGAGGGACAGGGTACGAGCAGTACTTC. Translating gives CATSRGTGYEQYF.

The chain is built from TRBV28 and TRBJ1-1, with D perhaps TRBD1 (5 bases). CDR1 MDHEN and CDR2 SYDVKM come from the germline V gene. Trimming stripped 3 bases from V and 8 bases from J, with 7 bases between. CDR3 length: 11 amino acids. CDR3 region: CASSLGREAFF. CDR3 bases: TGTGCCAGCAGTTTGGGGCGCGAAGCTTTCTTT.

The chain combines TRBV5-1 with TRBJ2-1; possibly TRBD2 for D (5 bases). The ends were cut back, 4 bases at V and 3 bases at J, with 23 bases in the middle. The germline V gene encodes CDR1 SGHRS and CDR2 YFSETQ. This CDR3 has 18 residues. The CDR3: CASSKQYLRDGIYNEQFF. The CDR3 DNA reads as TGCGCCAGCAGCAAACAATATCTACGCGACGGGATCTACAATGAGCAGTTCTTC.

The chain couples TRBV7-2 to TRBJ1-1; D remains unclear. V lost 1 base, J lost 11 bases, and 14 bases lay in between. CDR3 length equals 13 residues. CDR1 is SGHTA and CDR2 is FQGNSA in the germline V gene. CDR3 in amino acids: CASSLGGQEGAFF. Here the CDR3 DNA reads TGTGCCAGCAGCTTAGGGGGTCAGGAGGGTGCTTTCTTT. The whole variable domain, remainder taken from reference TRBV7-2 and TRBJ1-1, is GAGVSQSPSNKVTEKGKDVELRCDPISGHTALYWYRQSLGQGLEFLIYFQGNSAPDKSGLPSDRFSAERTGGSVSTLTIQRTQQEDSAVYLCASSLGGQEGAFFGQGTRLTVV.

The chain employs TRBV5-1 and TRBJ2-7; D ambiguous. V was clipped by 3 bases and J by 4 bases, with 11 bases between them. The CDR3 runs 13 residues. Germline CDR1 reads SGHRS; CDR2 reads YFSETQ. The CDR3 region is CASSSPSLYEQYF. CDR3 bases: TGCGCCAGCAGCTCCCCCTCACTGTACGAGCAGTACTTC. Looking up the rest from reference TRBV5-1 and TRBJ2-7 gives the full variable domain: KAGVTQTPRYLIKTRGQQVTLSCSPISGHRSVSWYQQTPGQGLQFLFEYFSETQRNKGNFPGRFSGRQFSNSRSEMNVSTLELGDSALYLCASSSPSLYEQYFGPGTRLTVT.